This entry describes one T cell receptor (beta chain). Its antigen is not identified. This entry is derived from a study of T cell responses to AZD1222 COVID-19 vaccine. Findings and caveats of the study: Seropositivity was recorded at baseline in only 6 or 7 AZD1222 recipients. Among the donors, most were white British and more were female, and clonal diversity was possibly underestimated.

Germline V CDR1 and CDR2: SEHNR, FQNEAQ (reference sequence). The CDR3 is 14 amino acids. V dropped 4 bases and J dropped 1; count of bases not matched to a gene: 3. Assay used: immunoSEQ multiplex PCR; TCRdb lists only in-frame clones, some missing. The sample records 90,000 to 120,000 clones, 87% being singletons. The clonotype comes from an adult who received the AZD1222 COVID-19 vaccine. The starting material was peripheral blood, obtained 28 days after the second AZD1222 dose. The V and J genes are TRBV7-9 and TRBJ1-1; 7 nucleotides line up with TRBD1. In nucleotides, the CDR3 is TGTGCCAGCAGCTCCAGGACAGGGAACACTGAAGCTTTCTTT. It codes for CASSSRTGNTEAFF.